Listed below are T cell receptor beta chains from one sample, sequenced in a study of Ad26.COV2.S vaccination and SARS-CoV-2 variants. Clones were sequenced by immunoSEQ multiplex PCR, and TCRdb holds only the in-frame ones, with some missing. The sample has some 320,000 clones, 86% seen once. The specimen comprised peripheral blood, sampled in a trial of Ad26.COV2.S vaccine versus placebo. The origin of the receptors is a person aged 18-65 years who received the Ad26.COV2.S COVID-19 vaccine or a placebo. CDR3s include the opening cysteine and the closing phenylalanine or tryptophan.

CASSQAERSNTGELFF TRBV4-2
CAWSRQGGRGEQYF TRBV30
CASRLAGAQLETQYF TRBV5-1
CAISSQGGEYNEQFF TRBV10-3
CASSYARAGGNQPQHF TRBV6-6
CASSQGQFANTGELFF TRBV5-1
CASSPQQGGNSPLHF TRBV18
CASSLDAISGANVLTF TRBV11-2
CSVIRGLETQYF TRBV29-1
CASSQRNSVNTEAFF TRBV14
CAISGPDKSSYEQYF TRBV10-3
CASSRNLAGGANEQFF TRBV4-3
CASSPDAGRYF TRBV21-1
CASSMWRNTEAFF TRBV7-2
CASEKGQKEDEQFF TRBV4-1
CASSLEGGLNQPQHF TRBV5-4
CASSKGLAGGPHSHNEQFF TRBV21-1
CASGTGRTEAFF TRBV5-4
CASSPLGRQGASGELFF TRBV2
CSASPGGSGANVLTF TRBV20-1
CASSELAGSTDTQYF TRBV21-1
CASRYNTGTVYTF TRBV6-5
CASSPGQGGFSGYTF TRBV4-1
CASSARAGEPNYGYTF TRBV9
CAGTQGSSGNTIYF TRBV30
CASSYTMNTEAFF TRBV6-2/TRBV6-3
CASSLGLAEYEQYF TRBV7-2
CASSFGLAQYNEQFF TRBV5-4
CASSVRGNYGYTF TRBV9
CASSLRGAVPYEQYF TRBV3-1/TRBV3-2
CASSPRVTSGNTIYF TRBV7-8
CASSQLGGAGYGYTF TRBV3-1/TRBV3-2
CASSEARLAGGPSTDTQYF TRBV6-1
CASSFSPLDRLNTEAFF TRBV7-9
CASSPPGQGGEKLFF TRBV7-9
CASSGGAGLSTGELFF TRBV11-2
CASSSLTGSYGYTF TRBV7-2
CASSKGTSGGKPSYEQYF TRBV19
CASSPTGAAGYTF TRBV18
CASSPRRGLEPQHF TRBV3-1/TRBV3-2
CASSLGQGREKLFF TRBV5-1
CASSPEGGSDTQYF TRBV5-4
CATSDSGLQGTDTQYF TRBV24-1
CASSLFGGANTGELFF TRBV7-3
CASSQGLAGRGLF TRBV7-2
CSASSGNTGELFF TRBV20-1
CASSHRQGQETQYF TRBV19
CASSLPNQPQHF TRBV27